This T cell receptor beta chain was recovered during a study of blood T cells in healthy people across ages. Germline V gene lookup returns CDR1 SGHVS and CDR2 FQNEAQ. The V gene lost 2 bases and the J gene lost 8 bases, with 18 bases spanning the gap. The CDR3 totals 16 residues. This clonotype was seen ten or more times. Antigen: not known. A J-beta primer mix and a sample-barcoded 5' primer were used in a second PCR of roughly 6 to 11 cycles. TCRdb re-analysed the 5' RACE reads in MiXCR, keeping a single row per CDR3 protein. The table records just under 750,000 distinct CDR3 sequences, 22% of them present only once. Broader study findings: Naive T cell percentage showed a strong correlation with the diversity of TCR beta.

Sample donors were healthy Caucasian individuals that came from Russia, aged about 6 to 95. Each donor had 9 to 10 milliliters of peripheral blood drawn. Per sample, extraction of total RNA gave at least 5 micrograms in every case. Sample: blood. The sequence came from an older man in good health. This chain links TRBV7-8 with TRBJ1-4; D perhaps matches TRBD1 (5 bases). This CDR3 reads CASSLIRDLRSEKLFF. CDR3 sequence (DNA): TGTGCCAGCAGCTTAATCCGGGACTTACGGAGCGAAAAACTGTTTTTT.